This is a list of T cell receptor beta chains from one sample in a study of OX40 agonist ivuxolimab in advanced cancers. Sequencing used immunoSEQ multiplex PCR; TCRdb keeps in-frame clones, though not all of them. The sample contains about 62,000 clones, 90% to 95% of which appear only once. The starting material was CD4+ or CD8+ T cells sorted from blood, obtained in a trial of the OX40 agonist ivuxolimab. These receptors were taken from an adult with an advanced solid tumor such as melanoma, head and neck, liver or kidney cancer. Each CDR3 is given with its conserved first and last residue. D genes are given only for firm matches. The size entry is marked missing in some rows and otherwise reads once, few, many or a size class.

>TRBV19|NA|TRBJ2-7|NA|13
TGTGCCAGTAGTCCAACACCCTTAGGGGAGCAGTACTTC
CASSPTPLGEQYF
>TRBV6-5|once|TRBJ2-3|NA|15
TGTGCCAGCAGTATCGGACCGCTTAACACAGATACGCAGTATTTT
CASSIGPLNTDTQYF
>TRBV4-1|once|TRBJ2-4|NA|15
TGCGCCAGCAGCCAAGGGACGGGAAGCCGGGACATTCAGTACTTC
CASSQGTGSRDIQYF
>TRBV11-3|NA|TRBJ2-7|NA|14
TGTGCCAGCAGCGGGGGCCAGGCTCCCTACGAGCAGTACTTC
CASSGGQAPYEQYF
>TRBV6-4|NA|TRBJ2-1|NA|13
TGTGCCAGCAGTGAAGGGGACCTCAATGAGCAGTTCTTC
CASSEGDLNEQFF
>TRBV6-5|NA|TRBJ2-7|NA|14
TGTGCCAGCAGTTACTCCCAGACTTTCTACGAGCAGTACTTC
CASSYSQTFYEQYF
>TRBV7-9|NA|TRBJ1-5|NA|16
TGTGCCAGCAGTCTGGGGAGCCAGGGCTTTAATCAGCCCCAGCATTTT
CASSLGSQGFNQPQHF
>TRBV7-6|NA|TRBJ1-3|TRBD1|14
TGTGCCAGCAGCTCCAGACAGGGTCAAAACACCATATATTTT
CASSSRQGQNTIYF
>TRBV6-1|NA|TRBJ1-2|TRBD1|18
TGTGCCAGCAGTGAAGCCACCAGGGGGCCGTTGAGAGTCTATGGCTACACCTTC
CASSEATRGPLRVYGYTF
>TRBV14|NA|TRBJ2-3|NA|21
TGTGCCAGCAGCCAAGATGAGGAGTCTAGACCCCCTAAAGCCGACACAGATACGCAGTATTTT
CASSQDEESRPPKADTDTQYF
>TRBV30|NA|TRBJ2-5|TRBD2|12
TGTGCCTGGAGTGCGGGGGGGGAGACCCAGTACTTC
CAWSAGGETQYF
>TRBV6-6|NA|TRBJ1-4|NA|14
TGTGCCAGCAGTTACTATGGGTCTAATGAAAAACTGTTTTTT
CASSYYGSNEKLFF
>TRBV4-1|NA|TRBJ2-1|NA|15
TGCGCCAGCAGCCAAGTCGGTTACTACAACAATGAGCAGTTCTTC
CASSQVGYYNNEQFF
>TRBV11-2|NA|TRBJ1-2|TRBD1|14
TGTGCCAGCAGCTTTCCGGGACAGGGCGAAGCTCGGACCTTC
CASSFPGQGEARTF
>TRBV4-2|NA|TRBJ1-1|NA|20
TGTGCCAGCAGCCAAGAGGGACCGACTTCTATCTTATACATGAACACTGAAGCTTTCTTT
CASSQEGPTSILYMNTEAFF
>TRBV5-1|NA|TRBJ1-3|NA|14
TGCGCCAGCAGCGCGAAGGTCGACGGAAACACCATATATTTT
CASSAKVDGNTIYF
>TRBV2|once|TRBJ2-7|NA|16
TGTGCCAGCAGCGCCGGACAGACCAACCCAGTCTACGAGCAGTACTTC
CASSAGQTNPVYEQYF
>TRBV5-8|NA|TRBJ2-5|NA|15
TGTGCCAGCAGCTCAGGACAAGCGAGCCAAGAGACCCAGTACTTC
CASSSGQASQETQYF
>TRBV15|NA|TRBJ2-7|NA|14
TGTGCCACCAGCAGAGTCGAACAGGTCTACGAGCAGTACTTC
CATSRVEQVYEQYF
>TRBV5-6|NA|TRBJ2-1|TRBD2|15
TGTGCCAGCATGGGTAAGCGGGAGCCTTACAATGAGCAGTTCTTC
CASMGKREPYNEQFF
>TRBV27|NA|TRBJ1-1|NA|15
TGTGCCAGCAGTCCCCAGATTGAGGGGGATAATGAAGCTTTCTTT
CASSPQIEGDNEAFF
>TRBV29-1|NA|TRBJ2-7|NA|15
TGCAGCGTTGAAGATCGGGGCGGTAGCTCCTACGAGCAGTACTTC
CSVEDRGGSSYEQYF
>TRBV2|NA|TRBJ2-1|NA|13
TGTGCCAGCAGTGATGTTGGGGACAATGAGCAGTTCTTC
CASSDVGDNEQFF
>TRBV29-1|NA|TRBJ2-5|TRBD1|15
TGCAGCGTTGAAGGCACACAGGGGAAGCAAGAGACCCAGTACTTC
CSVEGTQGKQETQYF
>TRBV18|NA|TRBJ2-3|NA|13
TGTGCCAGCTCATTGGGGAGCGCAGATACGCAGTATTTT
CASSLGSADTQYF
>TRBV25-1|NA|TRBJ2-1|NA|12
TGTGCCAGCAGTGCCAGGATCAATGAGCAGTTCTTC
CASSARINEQFF